This T cell receptor (beta chain) was identified in a study of persistence of HIV-infected CD4 T cells. About the study: The sample holds CD4+ T cells responsive to CMV or HIV-1 Gag.

Germline loops: CDR1 SEHNR, CDR2 FQNEAQ (reference sequence). This CDR3 is 16 amino acids long. Trimming cost V 3 bases and J 0 bases, with 12 bases left between them. About this clone: Antigen specificity is unknown.

Lysates of CMV-infected fibroblasts at around 9.1 ug/mL stimulated these cells. CD40L-negative CD69-negative CD45RO-high memory CD4+ T cells were sorted as populations depleted of antigen-responding cells. The immunoSEQ assay was version 4, run in survey mode. Template was genomic DNA at roughly 9.6 ng/uL, with up to roughly 1 ug used per sample. Some clones are missing from TCRdb's copy, which holds only in-frame ones; the method was immunoSEQ multiplex PCR. The sample shows 35,000 to 40,000 clones, approximately 80% of them seen only once. The receptor's source is an adult man with HIV who was CMV-seropositive. The specimen was CD4+ T cells sorted from PBMCs after approximately 18-hour stimulation, collected from a patient who received antiretroviral therapy. The rearrangement joins TRBV7-9 to TRBJ1-3; TRBD1 might be the D (6 bases). CDR3 nucleotide sequence: TGTGCCAGCAGCTTGAGGGGGGCTTTCTCTGGAAACACCATATATTTT. Its protein product is CASSLRGAFSGNTIYF.